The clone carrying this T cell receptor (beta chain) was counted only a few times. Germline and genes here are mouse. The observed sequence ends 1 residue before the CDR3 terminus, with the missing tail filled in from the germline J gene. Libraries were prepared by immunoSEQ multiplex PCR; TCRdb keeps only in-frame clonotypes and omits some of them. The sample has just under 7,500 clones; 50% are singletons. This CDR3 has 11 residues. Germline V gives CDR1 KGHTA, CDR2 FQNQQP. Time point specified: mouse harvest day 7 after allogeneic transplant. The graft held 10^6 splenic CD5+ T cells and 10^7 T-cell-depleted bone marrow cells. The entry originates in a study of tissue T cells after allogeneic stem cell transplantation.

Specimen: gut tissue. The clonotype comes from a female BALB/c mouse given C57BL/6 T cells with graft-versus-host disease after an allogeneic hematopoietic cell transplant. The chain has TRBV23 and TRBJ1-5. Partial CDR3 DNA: TGCTCCAGCAGTCAATCGAGGGCTCCGCTT. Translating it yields CSSSQSRAPL. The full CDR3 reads CSSSQSRAPLF.